The rows below give T cell receptor beta chains drawn from one sample of a study of Graves' ophthalmopathy and Graves' hyperthyroidism. MiXCR, applied by TCRdb to the multiplex PCR reads, yields one record per CDR3 protein. Among hundreds of thousands of distinct CDR3 sequences listed, about 15% were seen once. The specimen was blood. The receptors shown here come from a woman aged 25 to 39 with Graves' ophthalmopathy. Each CDR3 is given with its conserved first and last residue. Each record gives: J gene, clone size, D gene, V gene, CDR3 DNA, CDR3 protein. The D gene is left open where the match is weak. Where a row states a size, it is once, few, many or the class of an expanded clone; other rows omit it.

J: TRBJ2-5
size: many
D: .
V: TRBV6-7
DNA: TGTGCCAGCAGTTCCCTGTGCGTGGGGAGGGAGACCCAGTACTTC
CDR3: CASSSLCVGRETQYF

J: TRBJ1-3
size: .
D: .
V: TRBV10-2
DNA: TGCGCCAGCAGTGAGTCGCAGGGGTTGGACACCATATATTTT
CDR3: CASSESQGLDTIYF

J: TRBJ1-1
size: many
D: TRBD1
V: TRBV12-3/TRBV12-4
DNA: TGTGCCAGCAGCTTTACAGGGGGTGTCACTGAAGCTTTCTTT
CDR3: CASSFTGGVTEAFF

J: TRBJ2-1
size: .
D: .
V: TRBV19
DNA: TGTGCCAGTAGTATAGTGGCGGGTCGGTACAATGAGCAGTTCTTC
CDR3: CASSIVAGRYNEQFF

J: TRBJ2-2
size: few
D: .
V: TRBV20-1
DNA: TGCAGTGCGAAATCTTGGACGGTGAACACCGGGGAGCTGTTTTTT
CDR3: CSAKSWTVNTGELFF

J: TRBJ2-7
size: .
D: TRBD2
V: TRBV6-2/TRBV6-3
DNA: TGTGCCAGCAGCCGCGGGACTAGCGGGTTGAAATTACCCGACGAGCAGTACTTC
CDR3: CASSRGTSGLKLPDEQYF

J: TRBJ1-2
size: many
D: TRBD1
V: TRBV5-1
DNA: TGCGCCAGCAGCTTGGTGCCAGGGGGCGGAAACTATGGCTACACCTTC
CDR3: CASSLVPGGGNYGYTF

J: TRBJ1-2
size: many
D: TRBD1
V: TRBV6-1
DNA: TGTGCCAGCAGTGAAGTTGGCAGGGGGAAGTATGGCTACACCTTC
CDR3: CASSEVGRGKYGYTF

J: TRBJ2-7
size: few
D: TRBD2
V: TRBV5-1
DNA: TGCGCCAGCAGCTTCGGACTAGCGGGGGCGGATTTTCCCGTGGGCGAGCAGTACTTC
CDR3: CASSFGLAGADFPVGEQYF

J: TRBJ1-2
size: many
D: .
V: TRBV6-1
DNA: TGTGCCAGCAGTCCCCGGGAGTGGCAGGGCTACACCTTC
CDR3: CASSPREWQGYTF

J: TRBJ2-7
size: many
D: .
V: TRBV29-1
DNA: TGCAGCGTTGAACCTTTAACAGGGAACGAGCAGTACTTC
CDR3: CSVEPLTGNEQYF

J: TRBJ2-5
size: many
D: TRBD2
V: TRBV7-9
DNA: TGTGCCAGCAGCCCCCCTGGACTAGCGGGAGAAGAGACCCAGTACTTC
CDR3: CASSPPGLAGEETQYF

J: TRBJ2-7
size: many
D: .
V: TRBV2
DNA: TGTGCCAGCAGTAGGGGACGGGGTAGCGGTACCTACGAGCAGTACTTC
CDR3: CASSRGRGSGTYEQYF